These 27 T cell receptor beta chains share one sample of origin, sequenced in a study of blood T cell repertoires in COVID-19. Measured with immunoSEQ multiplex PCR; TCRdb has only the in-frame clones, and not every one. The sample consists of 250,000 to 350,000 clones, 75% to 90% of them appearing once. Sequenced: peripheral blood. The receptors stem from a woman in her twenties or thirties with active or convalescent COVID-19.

CDR3: CAWRKASVDTIYF. DNA for the CDR3: TGTGCCTGGAGAAAAGCCTCCGTAGACACCATATATTTT. The rearrangement uses TRBV30 and TRBJ1-3; D remains ambiguous. Trimming shortened V by 3 bases and J by 8 bases, and 14 bases separated the two germline ends. Germline V lookup: CDR1 GTSNPN, CDR2 SVGIG (reference sequence). The length of the CDR3 is 13 residues. Full variable domain (missing parts from reference TRBV30 and TRBJ1-3): SQTIHQWPATLVQPVGSPLSLECTVEGTSNPNLYWYRQAAGRGLQLLFYSVGIGQISSEVPQNLSASRPQDRQFILSSKKLLLSDSGFYLCAWRKASVDTIYFGEGSWLTVV.

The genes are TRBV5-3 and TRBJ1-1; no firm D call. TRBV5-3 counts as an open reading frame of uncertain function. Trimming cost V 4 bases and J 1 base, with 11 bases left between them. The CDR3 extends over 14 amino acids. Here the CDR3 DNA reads TGTGCCAGAAGCCTCGGTTCCTCGAACACTGAAGCTTTCTTT. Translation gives CARSLGSSNTEAFF.

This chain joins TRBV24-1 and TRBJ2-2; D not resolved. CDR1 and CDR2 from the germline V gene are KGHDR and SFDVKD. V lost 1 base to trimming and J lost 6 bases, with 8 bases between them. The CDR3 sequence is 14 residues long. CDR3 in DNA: TGTGCCACCAGTGATTTTCAGGTTCCCGGGGAGCTGTTTTTT. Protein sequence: CATSDFQVPGELFF.

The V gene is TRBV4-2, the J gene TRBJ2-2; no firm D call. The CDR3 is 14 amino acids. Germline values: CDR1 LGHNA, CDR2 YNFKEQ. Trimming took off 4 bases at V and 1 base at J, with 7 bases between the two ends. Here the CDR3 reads CASSPSGNTGELFF. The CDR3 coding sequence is TGTGCCAGCAGCCCCTCGGGGAACACCGGGGAGCTGTTTTTT.

The CDR3 protein is CASSLRTGNYGYTF. The CDR3 region has the DNA TGTGCCAGCAGCTTGCGAACAGGGAACTATGGCTACACCTTC. The chain links TRBV5-4 to TRBJ1-2; possibly TRBD1 for D (6 bases). V lost 1 base to trimming and J lost 2 bases, with 9 bases between them. Germline lookup yields CDR1 SGHNT and CDR2 YYREEE (reference sequence). The CDR3 extends over 14 amino acids.

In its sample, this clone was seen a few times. CDR3: CATSEPGGAGGAFF. The CDR3 DNA follows: TGTGCCACCAGTGAACCAGGGGGCGCCGGTGGAGCTTTCTTT. The V and J genes are TRBV24-1 and TRBJ1-1, with 8 bases lining up with TRBD1. This CDR3 is 14 amino acids long. Germline CDR1 KGHDR, CDR2 SFDVKD. Trimming removed 4 bases from V and 10 bases from J; junction bases left unmatched: 10.

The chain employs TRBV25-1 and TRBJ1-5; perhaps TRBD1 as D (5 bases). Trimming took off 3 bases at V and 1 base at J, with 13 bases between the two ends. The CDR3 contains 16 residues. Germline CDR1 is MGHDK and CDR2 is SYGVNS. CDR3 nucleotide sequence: TGTGCCAGCAGTGAGGTGTCAGGGCTGAGCAATCAGCCCCAGCATTTT. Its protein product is CASSEVSGLSNQPQHF. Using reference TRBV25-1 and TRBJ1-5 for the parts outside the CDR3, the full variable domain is EADIYQTPRYLVIGTGKKITLECSQTMGHDKMYWYQQDPGMELHLIHYSYGVNSTEKGDLSSESTVSRIRTEHFPLTLESARPSHTSQYLCASSEVSGLSNQPQHFGDGTRLSIL.

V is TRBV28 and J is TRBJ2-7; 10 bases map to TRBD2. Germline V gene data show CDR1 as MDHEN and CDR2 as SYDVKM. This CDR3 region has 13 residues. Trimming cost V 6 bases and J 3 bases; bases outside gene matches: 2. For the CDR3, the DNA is TGTGCCAGCAGACTAGCGGGGATCTACGAGCAGTACTTC. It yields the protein CASRLAGIYEQYF.

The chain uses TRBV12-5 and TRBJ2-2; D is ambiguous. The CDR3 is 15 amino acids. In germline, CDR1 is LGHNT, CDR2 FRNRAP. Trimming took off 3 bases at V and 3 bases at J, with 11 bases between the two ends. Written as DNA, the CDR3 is TGTGCTAGTGGTTTCGAGCCTGCGTACACCGGGGAGCTGTTTTTT. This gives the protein CASGFEPAYTGELFF.

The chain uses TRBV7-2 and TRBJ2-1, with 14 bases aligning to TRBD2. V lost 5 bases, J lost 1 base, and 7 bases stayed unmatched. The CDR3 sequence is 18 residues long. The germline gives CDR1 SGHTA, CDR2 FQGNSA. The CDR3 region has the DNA TGTGCCAGCAGCGCAGGGACTAGCGGGGGATTATCCTACAATGAGCAGTTCTTC. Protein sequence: CASSAGTSGGLSYNEQFF.

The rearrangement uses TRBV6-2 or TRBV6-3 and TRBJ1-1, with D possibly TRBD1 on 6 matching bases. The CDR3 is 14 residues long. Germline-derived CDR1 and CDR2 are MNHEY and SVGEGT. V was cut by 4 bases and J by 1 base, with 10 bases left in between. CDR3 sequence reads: CASSWIGGNTEAFF. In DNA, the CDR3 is TGTGCCAGCAGTTGGATAGGGGGGAACACTGAAGCTTTCTTT.

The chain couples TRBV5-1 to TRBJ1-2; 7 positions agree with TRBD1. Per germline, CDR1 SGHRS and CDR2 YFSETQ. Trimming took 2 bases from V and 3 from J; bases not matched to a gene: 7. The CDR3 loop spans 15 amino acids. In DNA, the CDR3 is TGCGCCAGCAGCTTACGAGGGGGCTTGGACTATGGCTACACCTTC. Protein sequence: CASSLRGGLDYGYTF.

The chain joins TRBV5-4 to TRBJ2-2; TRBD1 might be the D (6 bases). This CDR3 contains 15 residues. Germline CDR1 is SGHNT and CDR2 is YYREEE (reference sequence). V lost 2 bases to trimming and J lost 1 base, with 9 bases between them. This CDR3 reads CASSFGGKNTGELFF. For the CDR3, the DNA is TGTGCCAGCAGCTTTGGGGGCAAGAACACCGGGGAGCTGTTTTTT.

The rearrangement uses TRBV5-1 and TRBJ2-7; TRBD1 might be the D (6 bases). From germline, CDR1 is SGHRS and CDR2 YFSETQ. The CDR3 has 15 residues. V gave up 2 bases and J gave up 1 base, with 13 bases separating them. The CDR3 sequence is CASSLGQLGSYEQYF. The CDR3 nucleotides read TGCGCCAGCAGCTTAGGACAGTTAGGTTCCTACGAGCAGTACTTC.

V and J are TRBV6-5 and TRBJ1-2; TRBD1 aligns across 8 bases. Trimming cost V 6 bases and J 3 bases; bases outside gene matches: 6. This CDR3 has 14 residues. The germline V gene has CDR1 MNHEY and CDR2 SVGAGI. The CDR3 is CASRQPGQDYGYTF. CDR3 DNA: TGTGCCAGCAGACAACCGGGACAGGACTATGGCTACACCTTC.

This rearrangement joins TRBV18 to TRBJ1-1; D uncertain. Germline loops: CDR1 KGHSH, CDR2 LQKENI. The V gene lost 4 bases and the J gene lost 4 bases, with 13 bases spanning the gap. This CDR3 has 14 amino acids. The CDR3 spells CASSRGTSGTEAFF. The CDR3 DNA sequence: TGTGCCAGCTCACGTGGTACGTCGGGCACTGAAGCTTTCTTT.

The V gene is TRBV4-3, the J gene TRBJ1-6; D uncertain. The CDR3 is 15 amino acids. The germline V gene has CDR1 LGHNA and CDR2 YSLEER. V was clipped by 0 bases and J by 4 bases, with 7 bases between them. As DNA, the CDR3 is TGCGCCAGCAGCCAAGATGGTGCGTATAATTCACCCCTCCACTTT. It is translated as CASSQDGAYNSPLHF.

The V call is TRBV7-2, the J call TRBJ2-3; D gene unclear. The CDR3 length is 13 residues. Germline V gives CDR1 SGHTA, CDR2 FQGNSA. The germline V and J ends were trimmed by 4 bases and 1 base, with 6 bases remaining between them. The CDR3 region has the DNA TGTGCCAGCAGCTCCCTAGGCACAGATACGCAGTATTTT. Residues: CASSSLGTDTQYF.

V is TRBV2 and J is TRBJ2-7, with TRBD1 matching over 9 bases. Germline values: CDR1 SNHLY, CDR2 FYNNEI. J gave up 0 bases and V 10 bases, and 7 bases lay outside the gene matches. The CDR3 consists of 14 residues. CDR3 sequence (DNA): TGTGCCACCTCTACAGGGGGCTCCTCCTACGAGCAGTACTTC. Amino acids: CATSTGGSSYEQYF.

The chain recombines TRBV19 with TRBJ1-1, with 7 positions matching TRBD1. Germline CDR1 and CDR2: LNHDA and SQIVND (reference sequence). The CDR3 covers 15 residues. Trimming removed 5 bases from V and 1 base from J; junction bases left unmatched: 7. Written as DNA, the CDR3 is TGTGCCAGTAGTCCCATGGACAGGACGAACACTGAAGCTTTCTTT. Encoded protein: CASSPMDRTNTEAFF. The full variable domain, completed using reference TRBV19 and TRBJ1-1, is DGGITQSPKYLFRKEGQNVTLSCEQNLNHDAMYWYRQDPGQGLRLIYYSQIVNDFQKGDIAEGYSVSREKKESFPLTVTSAQKNPTAFYLCASSPMDRTNTEAFFGQGTRLTVV.

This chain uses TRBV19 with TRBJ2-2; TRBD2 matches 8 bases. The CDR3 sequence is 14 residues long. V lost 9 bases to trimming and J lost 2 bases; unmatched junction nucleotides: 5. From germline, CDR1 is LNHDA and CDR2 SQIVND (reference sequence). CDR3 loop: CARRGLGNTGELFF. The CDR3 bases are TGTGCCAGGCGGGGACTAGGAAACACCGGGGAGCTGTTTTTT.

Here the CDR3 reads CASSPPSNRGTAKLFF. The CDR3 nucleotides read TGTGCCAGCAGCCCACCCTCCAACAGGGGAACAGCAAAACTGTTTTTT. The V and J genes are TRBV7-2 and TRBJ1-4; 7 nucleotides align to TRBD1. Unmatched junction bases numbered 16, after V lost 5 bases and J lost 10 bases. This CDR3 spans 16 amino acids. Germline CDR1 is SGHTA and CDR2 is FQGNSA.

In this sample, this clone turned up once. CDR3 protein: CASYLRGGEANYGYTF. The CDR3 region has the DNA TGTGCCAGCTACCTAAGAGGCGGGGAAGCTAACTATGGCTACACCTTC. The genes are TRBV18 and TRBJ1-2; D ambiguous. Deletions cut 7 bases from V and 0 bases from J, with 18 bases between. The CDR3 runs to 16 residues. Germline CDR1 reads KGHSH; CDR2 reads LQKENI.

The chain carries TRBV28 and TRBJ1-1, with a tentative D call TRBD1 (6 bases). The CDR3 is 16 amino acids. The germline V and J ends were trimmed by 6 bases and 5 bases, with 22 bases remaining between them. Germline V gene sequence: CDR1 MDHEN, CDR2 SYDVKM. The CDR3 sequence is CASRSQGKQGLTEAFF. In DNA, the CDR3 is TGTGCCAGCAGGAGCCAGGGGAAGCAGGGTCTTACTGAAGCTTTCTTT.

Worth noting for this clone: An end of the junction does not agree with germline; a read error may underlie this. CDR3 coding DNA: TGCGACAGGGGATGGAAAAACATTCAGTACTTC. Translated: CDRGWKNIQYF. This chain joins TRBV6-5 and TRBJ2-4; TRBD1 matches 8 bases. The CDR3 totals 11 residues. In germline, CDR1 is MNHEY, CDR2 SVGAGI.

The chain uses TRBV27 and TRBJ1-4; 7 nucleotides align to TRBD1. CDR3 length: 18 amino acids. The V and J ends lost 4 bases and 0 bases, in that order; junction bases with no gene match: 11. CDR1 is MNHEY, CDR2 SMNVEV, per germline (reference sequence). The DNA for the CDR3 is TGTGCCAGCAGTTACCGACAGGGTTGGGATGCAACTAATGAAAAACTGTTTTTT. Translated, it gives CASSYRQGWDATNEKLFF.

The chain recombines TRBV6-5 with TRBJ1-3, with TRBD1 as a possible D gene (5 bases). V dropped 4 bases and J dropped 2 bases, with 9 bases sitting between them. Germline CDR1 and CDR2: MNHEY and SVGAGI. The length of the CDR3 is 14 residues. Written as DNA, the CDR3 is TGTGCCAGCAGTTCGGGGGGTGCTGGAAACACCATATATTTT. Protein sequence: CASSSGGAGNTIYF.